The rows below give T cell receptor beta chains drawn from one sample of a study of identical twins. TCRdb independently ran MiXCR on the 5' RACE reads; one entry per CDR3 protein. The sample consists of 200,000 to 250,000 distinct CDR3 sequences, approximately 12% of them appearing once. These data also formed part of another study, on yellow fever vaccine responses in identical twins.

Sequencing input: memory (CD45RO+) T cells sorted from blood. Receptors were obtained from a woman aged 18-29 years in good health. CDR3s include the opening cysteine and the closing phenylalanine or tryptophan. Each record gives: CDR3 length, D gene, V gene, clone size, J gene, CDR3 DNA, CDR3 protein. D genes are given only for firm matches. Expanded clones are given a class, and other clones once, few, many or no size at all.

>15|-|TRBV5-1|many|TRBJ2-2
TGCGCCAGCAGCTTGGTGTTATCGAACACCGGGGAGCTGTTTTTT
CASSLVLSNTGELFF
>13|TRBD2|TRBV12-3/TRBV12-4|many|TRBJ2-5
TGTGCCAGCAGTTTAGGGGGAGGGAAGACCCAGTACTTC
CASSLGGGKTQYF
>13|TRBD2|TRBV27|-|TRBJ2-4
TGTGCCAGCAGTTCTGGGCCGGGAGGCATTCAGTACTTC
CASSSGPGGIQYF
>17|TRBD2|TRBV5-1|-|TRBJ2-1
TGCGCCAGCAGCTTGGTGCCAGCGGGAGTGCGTGGAGATGAGCAGTTCTTC
CASSLVPAGVRGDEQFF
>14|-|TRBV2|few|TRBJ2-7
TGTGCCAGCAGGGCACGGGGCTTTGCCTACGAGCAGTACTTC
CASRARGFAYEQYF
>11|-|TRBV30|few|TRBJ2-5
TGTGCCTGGAGCCCACTGGAGACCCAGTACTTC
CAWSPLETQYF
>17|TRBD2|TRBV9|-|TRBJ2-7
TGTGCCAGCAGCGTAAGTTCGCTAGCGGGTGGAATGTACGAGCAGTACTTC
CASSVSSLAGGMYEQYF
>14|-|TRBV18|-|TRBJ1-5
TGTGCCAGCTCACCATTGCCGGGCAATCAGCCCCAGCATTTT
CASSPLPGNQPQHF
>16|-|TRBV6-5|-|TRBJ1-1
TGTGCCAGCAGTTTGGGGGCGGGCAGGCTACAGACTGAAGCTTTCTTT
CASSLGAGRLQTEAFF
>16|TRBD1|TRBV4-3|few|TRBJ1-2
TGCGCCAGCAGCCTCACAGGGGCCACCATCAACTATGGCTACACCTTC
CASSLTGATINYGYTF
>15|TRBD1|TRBV5-1|many|TRBJ1-1
TGCGCCAGCAGCTTGGCGGGACAGCGTGTGTCTGAAGCTTTCTTT
CASSLAGQRVSEAFF
>17|-|TRBV14|-|TRBJ2-6
TGTGCCAGCAGCCAAGTTTTTTCAGGGACTGGGGCCAACGTCCTGACTTTC
CASSQVFSGTGANVLTF
>14|-|TRBV7-2|few|TRBJ2-7
TGTGCCAGCAGCTTAGGGATTTTAACCTACGAGCAGTACTTC
CASSLGILTYEQYF
>14|-|TRBV28|few|TRBJ2-1
TGTGCCAGCAGCGAAGGGGGGTATAACAATGAGCAGTTCTTC
CASSEGGYNNEQFF
>17|TRBD1|TRBV7-2|-|TRBJ2-4
TGTGCCAGCACCAATTCCGGGACAGGGTTAGCAAAAAACATTCAGTACTTC
CASTNSGTGLAKNIQYF
>14|-|TRBV3-1|few|TRBJ2-3
TGTGCCAGCAGCCACGGGGGCGTCGCAGATACGCAGTATTTT
CASSHGGVADTQYF
>14|TRBD1|TRBV6-2/TRBV6-3|once|TRBJ2-5
TGTGCCAGCACTTGGACAGGACCTCAAGAGACCCAGTACTTC
CASTWTGPQETQYF
>18|-|TRBV4-2|-|TRBJ2-1
TGTGCCAGCAGCCAAGATAGGGACCGATCGAGCTCCTACAATGAGCAGTTCTTC
CASSQDRDRSSSYNEQFF
>18|TRBD2|TRBV5-1|few|TRBJ2-1
TGCGCCAGCAGCTTATCTAGCGGGAGGGGACTTTCCTACAATGAGCAGTTCTTC
CASSLSSGRGLSYNEQFF
>15|-|TRBV15|-|TRBJ2-5
TGTGCCACCAGCAGGGAGGCCAAAGTGGCAGAGACCCAGTACTTC
CATSREAKVAETQYF
>15|-|TRBV28|-|TRBJ2-3
TGTGCCAGCACCCTGGGTGGGGGGCAGACAGATACGCAGTATTTT
CASTLGGGQTDTQYF
>17|TRBD1|TRBV5-1|many|TRBJ1-1
TGCGCCAGCAGCCTACACGGACAGGGGGGATTGAACACTGAAGCTTTCTTT
CASSLHGQGGLNTEAFF
>13|-|TRBV2|-|TRBJ2-1
TGTGCCAGCGGGGTAGCGCGGGGTGGTGAGCAGTTCTTC
CASGVARGGEQFF
>13|-|TRBV7-8|-|TRBJ2-1
TGTGCCAGCAGCGTGGACCTTAATAATGAGCAGTTCTTC
CASSVDLNNEQFF
>15|TRBD2|TRBV7-9|-|TRBJ2-5
TGTGCCAGCAGCTTCAAGCGGGGGGGCCAAGAGACCCAGTACTTC
CASSFKRGGQETQYF
>16|-|TRBV5-1|many|TRBJ2-3
TGCGCCAGCAGCTCCTCCGGCTTCCCCGGCACAGATACGCAGTATTTT
CASSSSGFPGTDTQYF
>16|-|TRBV12-5|many|TRBJ2-4
TGTGCTAGTGGGAACCCAGGGGAATACCCCCAAAACATTCAGTACTTC
CASGNPGEYPQNIQYF
>16|TRBD1|TRBV18|few|TRBJ2-3
TGTGCCAGCTCAAGTGCCGGGACAGGGTTCACAGATACGCAGTATTTT
CASSSAGTGFTDTQYF
>15|-|TRBV19|few|TRBJ2-2
TGTGCCAGTAGTCCCGGGTCCGGGGGCACCGGGGAGCTGTTTTTT
CASSPGSGGTGELFF
>11|-|TRBV3-1|many|TRBJ2-5
TGTGCCAGCAGCCAGGCGGAGACCCAGTACTTC
CASSQAETQYF
>14|-|TRBV28|few|TRBJ2-1
TGTGCCAGCAGTTTAGTCATGGGGGGACATGAGCAGTTCTTC
CASSLVMGGHEQFF
>13|-|TRBV9|once|TRBJ1-1
TGTGCCAGCAGCGAAACAGGGCGGACTGAAGCTTTCTTT
CASSETGRTEAFF
>13|-|TRBV2|many|TRBJ1-5
TGTGCCAGCAATGGGGGGTTCAATCAGCCCCAGCATTTT
CASNGGFNQPQHF
>14|-|TRBV19|few|TRBJ2-1
TGTGCCAGTAGTATAGTTCTGGCTGCGGGAGAGCAGTTCTTC
CASSIVLAAGEQFF
>10|-|TRBV29-1|few|TRBJ1-1
TGCAGCGTTGTAAACACTGAAGCTTTCTTT
CSVVNTEAFF
>11|-|TRBV3-1|-|TRBJ2-7
TGTGCCAGCAGCCAAGTGTCGGAGCAGTACTTC
CASSQVSEQYF
>13|-|TRBV18|many|TRBJ2-7
TGTGCCAGCTCACCACCGTTGACGGACGAGCAGTACTTC
CASSPPLTDEQYF
>16|TRBD2|TRBV6-1|few|TRBJ2-3
TGTGCCAGCAGTCCTCCGGCGGGAGGGCCCGGAGATACGCAGTATTTT
CASSPPAGGPGDTQYF
>14|-|TRBV20-1|-|TRBJ2-7
TGCAGTGCTAGAGTCGGCAGGGATTTCTACGAGCAGTACTTC
CSARVGRDFYEQYF
>15|-|TRBV15|few|TRBJ2-2
TGTGCCACCAGCAGAGGGACCTCTGGGCCCGGGGAGCTGTTTTTT
CATSRGTSGPGELFF
>15|-|TRBV6-1|-|TRBJ2-1
TGTGCCAGCATGACCGACTCCGGCGGCTACAATGAGCAGTTCTTC
CASMTDSGGYNEQFF
>15|-|TRBV27|few|TRBJ2-5
TGTGCCAGCAGTACCCAGGGAGGGGGTCAAGAGACCCAGTACTTC
CASSTQGGGQETQYF
>13|-|TRBV12-3/TRBV12-4|few|TRBJ1-1
TGTGCCAGCAGTTTACCCGGGGGTGGGGAAGCTTTCTTT
CASSLPGGGEAFF